The clone carrying this T cell receptor (beta chain) was seen once. The CDR3 loop spans 14 amino acids. V lost 1 base and J 5 bases, leaving 11 bases between the germline ends. The germline V gene encodes CDR1 MGHRA and CDR2 YSYEKL. Time point reported: peak reinfection, 3 to 8 weeks after reinfection detection. The sorted cells went straight to TCR sequencing with no prior in vitro expansion. Donors came from people who inject drugs enrolled in HEPCO, Canada. A couple of donors provided sorted CD3+ CD8+ CD45RO- naive CD8 T cells at all three reinfection time points. This specimen comes from a study of memory CD8 T cells in hepatitis C reinfection. Study in general: Chronic HCV followed reinfection in two donors who cleared primary infection. Peak reinfection sampling occurred 3 to 8 weeks after detected reinfection.

Assay: immunoSEQ multiplex PCR; the TCRdb copy retains only in-frame clones and omits some. The profile shows more than 35,000 clones, over 75% of them singletons. Material: naive CD8+ T cells sorted from blood. The J gene is TRBJ1-1, the V gene TRBV4-1; D is possibly TRBD1 (6 bases). The TCR sequence derives from a man between 18 and 35 years old with hepatitis C virus infection. The CDR3, as DNA: TGCGCCAGCAGCCAAGTGCAGGGGATAACTGAAGCTTTCTTT. Translation: CASSQVQGITEAFF.